This T cell receptor (beta chain) was found in a study of identical twins. TCRdb re-called the 5' RACE reads with MiXCR, one entry per CDR3 protein. This sample has under 500,000 distinct CDR3 sequences, with roughly an eighth found just once. Study results and caveats: The models systematically underestimated how much out-of-frame TCR alpha was shared in monozygotic twins.

Germline V gives CDR1 SGHRS, CDR2 YFSETQ. The CDR3 spans 14 residues. J lost 6 bases, V lost 3 bases, and 8 bases had no gene match. Note on this clonotype: The target antigen is unknown.

In addition, the sample was reused for a study of yellow fever vaccine responses in identical twins.

This receptor was taken from a woman aged 18-29 years in good health. This rearrangement joins TRBV5-1 to TRBJ2-7; 8 bases align to TRBD2. The sample taken for sequencing was CD4+ T cells sorted from blood. CDR3 bases: TGCGCCAGCAGCTCCGGGACTAGTCGTCGCGAGCAGTACTTC. This encodes CASSSGTSRREQYF. The full variable domain, completed using reference TRBV5-1 and TRBJ2-7, is KAGVTQTPRYLIKTRGQQVTLSCSPISGHRSVSWYQQTPGQGLQFLFEYFSETQRNKGNFPGRFSGRQFSNSRSEMNVSTLELGDSALYLCASSSGTSRREQYFGPGTRLTVT.